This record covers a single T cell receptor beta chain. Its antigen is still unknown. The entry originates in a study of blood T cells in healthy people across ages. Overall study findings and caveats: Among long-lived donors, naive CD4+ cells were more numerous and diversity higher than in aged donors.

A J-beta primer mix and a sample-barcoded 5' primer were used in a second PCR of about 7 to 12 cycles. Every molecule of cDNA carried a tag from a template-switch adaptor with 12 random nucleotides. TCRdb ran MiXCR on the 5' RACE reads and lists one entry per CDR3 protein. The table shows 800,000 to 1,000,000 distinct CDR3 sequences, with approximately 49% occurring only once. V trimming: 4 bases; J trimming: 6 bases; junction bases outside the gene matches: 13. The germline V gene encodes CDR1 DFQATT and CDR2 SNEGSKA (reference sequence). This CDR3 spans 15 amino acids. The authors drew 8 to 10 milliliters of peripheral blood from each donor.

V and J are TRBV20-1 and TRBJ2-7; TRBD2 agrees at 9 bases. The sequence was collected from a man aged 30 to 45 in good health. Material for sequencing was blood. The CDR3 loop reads CSATSLAGGPSEQYF. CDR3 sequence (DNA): TGCAGTGCTACTTCTCTGGCGGGGGGGCCGAGCGAGCAGTACTTC.